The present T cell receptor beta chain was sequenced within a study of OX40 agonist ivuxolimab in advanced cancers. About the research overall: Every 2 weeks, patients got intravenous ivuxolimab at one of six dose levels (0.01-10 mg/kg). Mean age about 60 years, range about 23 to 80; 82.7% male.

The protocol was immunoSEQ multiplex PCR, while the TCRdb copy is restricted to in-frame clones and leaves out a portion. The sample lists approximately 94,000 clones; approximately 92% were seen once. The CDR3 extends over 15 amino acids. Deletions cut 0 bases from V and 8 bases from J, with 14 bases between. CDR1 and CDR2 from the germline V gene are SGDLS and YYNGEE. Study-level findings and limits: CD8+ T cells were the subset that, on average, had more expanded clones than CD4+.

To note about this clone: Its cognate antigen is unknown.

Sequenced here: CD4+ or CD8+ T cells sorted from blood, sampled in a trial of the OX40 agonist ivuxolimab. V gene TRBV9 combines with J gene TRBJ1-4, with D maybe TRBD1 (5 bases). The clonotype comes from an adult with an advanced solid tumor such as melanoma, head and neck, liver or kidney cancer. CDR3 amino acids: CASSVEGRAGEKLFF. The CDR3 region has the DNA TGTGCCAGCAGCGTAGAGGGCAGGGCGGGAGAAAAACTGTTTTTT.